This T cell receptor (beta chain) originates from a study of neurological immune-mediated disorders (dated by TCRdb to 2018 to 2020). Describing the broader study: Among the approximately 35 multiple sclerosis patients, approximately 31 had relapsing-remitting MS and 3 had secondary progressive MS. Using UMI-based sequencing, the study compared peripheral blood TCR-beta repertoires from patients with HTLV-I-associated myelopathy (HAM/TSP), patients with multiple sclerosis, and healthy controls. Of the roughly 71 subjects in the cohort, about 14 were HAM/TSP patients, some 34 were multiple sclerosis patients, and 20 were healthy controls. Longitudinal samples, technical triplicates and paired sorted CD4+ and CD8+ T-cell subsets, alongside PBMC samples, were included among the roughly 96 TCR-beta libraries. Study-level results and caveats: TCR clonal expansion was highest in HAM/TSP patients and lowest in MS patients, with MS patients falling below even healthy controls. Expanded clones from different subjects shared no identical CDR3 amino acid sequences, which suggests that TCR-beta repertoires were private in all groups. The MS cluster showed no association with clinical or MRI features, and the authors stated that larger cohorts are needed. Repertoires from 18 of 34 MS patients were grouped by phylogenetic analysis into a cluster of related CDR3 sequences, suggesting a possible repertoire-level signature.

This clonotype was recorded a few times. Its antigen specificity is not known. At one of its ends the junction is not consistent with the germline gene, which may arise from a read error. Unsorted PBMC libraries were generated from 2 million PBMCs stored in RNAlater at -80 °C until RNA extraction. Multiple sclerosis patients were enrolled in a US clinical protocol evaluating disease progression by magnetic resonance imaging. Peripheral blood was subjected to Ficoll-Hypaque density gradient centrifugation to isolate PBMCs, which were then cryopreserved in liquid nitrogen. To synthesize cDNA, template-switch 5'RACE was performed with a primer carrying a 10-nucleotide random unique molecular identifier so that each TCR transcript was tagged. Every sequencing run covered 15-18 subjects and yielded more than 180 million TCR-beta sequences. The RNeasy kit was used to extract total RNA. The KAPA Real-time Library Amplification kit was used to amplify TCR-beta VDJ regions with primers for the TCR constant region and the 5'RACE anchor. A first PCR added sample indexes and Illumina adaptors, and a second PCR then raised library yield. The roughly 650 bp TCR product was size-selected on a 2% E-gel SizeSelection system after Ampure bead purification. Before pooling, libraries had their quality checked on a Bioanalyzer, their concentration measured with Qubit, and their quantity determined with the Kapa Library Quantification kit. Libraries were sequenced paired-end 2 x 150 bp on an Illumina HiSeq 2500. To increase sequence diversity, about 23-30% phiX was spiked into each library pool. The original methods were these. The quality-filtered reads were processed with the UMI-based MiGEC pipeline, whose error correction step removed more than 90% of the raw TCR sequences. IMGT germline references were used for aligning VDJ genes, and each clonotype was defined as a unique CDR3 amino acid sequence together with its V-J genes. Clonal expansion, Shannon diversity and CDR3 relatedness were evaluated with VDJtools (CalcPairwiseDistances, ClusterSamples), while phylogenetic trees were built in CLCbio workbench. Expanded clones were defined as having at least 8 unique UMIs, based on coefficient-of-variation modelling across technical triplicates. In TCRdb, the public reads were trimmed at Q25 with fastp and aligned with MiXCR, with productive beta chains retained. Every CDR3 protein is listed once, alongside the most common genes and DNA of its rows. TCRdb's processing, not the study's, gives the V and J calls here. The table for this sample lists 66,000 or so distinct CDR3 sequences; around 5.2% of them were counted only once. The ten most abundant clones make up roughly 2.8% of the sample.

CDR1 and CDR2 are read off the germline V gene as SGHTS and YDEGEE. The CDR3 numbers 15 residues from cysteine through phenylalanine. CDR3 DNA is the only sequence kept; it has 45 bases, read in frame from the first base. Sequencing was done on a sample of PBMCs. Here the chain combines TRBV5-8 and TRBJ1-5; TRBD1 is perhaps the D gene, given 5 matching bases. The receptor's source is a woman aged 25 to 45 with multiple sclerosis. The CDR3 protein sequence reads: CASSPAGTQSQPQNF. The nucleotides are TGTGCCAGCAGCCCAGCAGGGACCCAGAGTCAGCCCCAGAATTTT.